This TCR beta chain derives from a study of Graves' ophthalmopathy and Graves' hyperthyroidism. Study at large: Sampling took place at initial diagnosis, with peripheral blood obtained before any treatment.

Scientists amplified the TCR beta CDR3 regions from RNA transcripts. Second-round multiplex PCR came after first-round RT-PCR with HTBI primers. TCRdb passed the multiplex PCR reads through MiXCR, listing each CDR3 protein once. In the table there are 500,000 to 800,000 distinct CDR3 sequences, over 40% of which are singletons. This clonotype has ten or more counts. Patients were excluded if they had other autoimmune diseases or uncontrolled infections, and likewise if pregnancy or lactation applied. The diagnosis was founded upon clinical symptoms, serum thyroxine, TRAb, thyroid ultrasound and orbital computed tomography. Trimming cost V 4 bases and J 5 bases; bases outside gene matches: 10. This CDR3 spans 17 amino acids.

The chain joins TRBV12-3 or TRBV12-4 to TRBJ1-5, with 11 bases identical to TRBD1. Sequencing was done on a sample of peripheral blood. The receptor was isolated from an adult man with Graves' ophthalmopathy. The CDR3, as DNA: TGTGCCAGCAGTTACCCAACCGGGACAGGGGGGCATCAGCCCCAGCATTTT. Protein product: CASSYPTGTGGHQPQHF.